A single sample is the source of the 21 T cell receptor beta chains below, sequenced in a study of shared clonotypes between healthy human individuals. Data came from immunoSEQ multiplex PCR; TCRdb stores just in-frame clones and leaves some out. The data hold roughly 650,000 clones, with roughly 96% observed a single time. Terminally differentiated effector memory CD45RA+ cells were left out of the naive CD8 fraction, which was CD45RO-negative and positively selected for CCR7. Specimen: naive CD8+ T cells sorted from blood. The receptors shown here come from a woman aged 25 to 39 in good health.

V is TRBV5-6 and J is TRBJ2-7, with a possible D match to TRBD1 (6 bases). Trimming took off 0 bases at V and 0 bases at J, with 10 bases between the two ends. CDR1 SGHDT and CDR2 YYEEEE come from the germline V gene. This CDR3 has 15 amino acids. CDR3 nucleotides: TGTGCCAGCAGCTTGGCAGGGGCGTTCTCCTACGAGCAGTACTTC. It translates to CASSLAGAFSYEQYF.

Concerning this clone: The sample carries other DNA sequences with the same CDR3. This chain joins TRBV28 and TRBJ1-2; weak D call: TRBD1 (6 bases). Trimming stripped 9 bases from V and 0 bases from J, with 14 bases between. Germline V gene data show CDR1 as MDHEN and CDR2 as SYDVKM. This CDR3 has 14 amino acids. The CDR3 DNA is TGTGCCAGTCGTTTACAGGGCACTAACTATGGCTACACCTTC. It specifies CASRLQGTNYGYTF.

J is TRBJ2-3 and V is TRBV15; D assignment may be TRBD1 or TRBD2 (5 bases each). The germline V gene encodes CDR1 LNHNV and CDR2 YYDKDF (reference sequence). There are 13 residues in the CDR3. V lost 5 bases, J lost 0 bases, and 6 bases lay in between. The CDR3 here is CATSGGSTDTQYF. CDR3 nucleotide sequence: TGTGCCACCAGCGGGGGTAGCACAGATACGCAGTATTTT.

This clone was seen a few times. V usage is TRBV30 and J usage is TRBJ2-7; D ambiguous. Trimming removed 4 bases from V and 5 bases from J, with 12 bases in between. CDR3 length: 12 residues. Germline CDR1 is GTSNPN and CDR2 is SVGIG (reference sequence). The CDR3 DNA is TGTGCCTGGACAGGAGATGGTCACGAGCAGTACTTC. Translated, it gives CAWTGDGHEQYF.

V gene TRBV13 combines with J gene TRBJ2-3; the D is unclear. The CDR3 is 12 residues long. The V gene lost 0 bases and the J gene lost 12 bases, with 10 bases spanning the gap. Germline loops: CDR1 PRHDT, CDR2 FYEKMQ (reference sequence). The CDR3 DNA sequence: TGTGCCAGCAGCTTAGGTTCCTACCCCCAGTATTTT. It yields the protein CASSLGSYPQYF.

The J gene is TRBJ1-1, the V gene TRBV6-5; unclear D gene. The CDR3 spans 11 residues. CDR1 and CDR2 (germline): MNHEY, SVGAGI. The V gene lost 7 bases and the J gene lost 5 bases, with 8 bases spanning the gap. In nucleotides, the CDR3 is TGTGCCAGCATTTCCAGGACTGAAGCTTTCTTT. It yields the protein CASISRTEAFF.

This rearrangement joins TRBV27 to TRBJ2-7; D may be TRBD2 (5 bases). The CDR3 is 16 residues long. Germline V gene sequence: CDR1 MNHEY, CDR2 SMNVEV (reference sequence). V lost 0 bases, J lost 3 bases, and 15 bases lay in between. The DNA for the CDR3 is TGTGCCAGCAGTTTATCGGTGGGGAGCGAGGACTACGAGCAGTACTTC. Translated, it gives CASSLSVGSEDYEQYF.

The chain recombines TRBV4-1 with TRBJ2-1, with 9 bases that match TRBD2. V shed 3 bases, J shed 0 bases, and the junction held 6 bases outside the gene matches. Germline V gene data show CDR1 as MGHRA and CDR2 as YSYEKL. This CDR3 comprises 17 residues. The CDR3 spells CASSQNQGLASYNEQFF. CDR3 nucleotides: TGCGCCAGCAGCCAGAACCAGGGACTAGCCTCCTACAATGAGCAGTTCTTC.

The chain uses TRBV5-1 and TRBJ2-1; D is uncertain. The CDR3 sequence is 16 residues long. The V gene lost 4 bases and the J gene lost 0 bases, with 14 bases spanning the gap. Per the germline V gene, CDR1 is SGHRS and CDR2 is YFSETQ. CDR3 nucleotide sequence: TGCGCCAGCAGCCTTGAGTCTGCAAGCTCCTACAATGAGCAGTTCTTC. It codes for CASSLESASSYNEQFF.

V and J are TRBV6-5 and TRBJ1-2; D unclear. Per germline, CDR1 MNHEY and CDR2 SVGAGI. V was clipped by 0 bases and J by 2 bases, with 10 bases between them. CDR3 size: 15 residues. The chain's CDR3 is CASSYSGRWNYGYTF. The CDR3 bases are TGTGCCAGCAGTTACTCGGGAAGATGGAACTATGGCTACACCTTC.

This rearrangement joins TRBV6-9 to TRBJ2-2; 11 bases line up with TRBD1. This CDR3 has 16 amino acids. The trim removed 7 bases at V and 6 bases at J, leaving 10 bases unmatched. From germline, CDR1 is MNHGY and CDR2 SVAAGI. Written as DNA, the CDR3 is TGTGCCAGCATCCCGGGGGACAGGGGGTTTCCCGGGGAGCTGTTTTTT. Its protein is CASIPGDRGFPGELFF.

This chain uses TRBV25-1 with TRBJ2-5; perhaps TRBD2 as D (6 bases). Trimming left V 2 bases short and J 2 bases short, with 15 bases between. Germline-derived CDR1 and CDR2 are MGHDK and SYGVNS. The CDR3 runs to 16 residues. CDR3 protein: CASSERSWGVQETQYF. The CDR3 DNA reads TGTGCCAGCAGTGAAAGGAGTTGGGGGGTGCAAGAGACCCAGTACTTC.

The CDR3 is CASSRGTSGRGRACYNEQFF. CDR3 in DNA: TGTGCCAGCAGCCGCGGGACTAGCGGGAGGGGACGGGCGTGCTACAATGAGCAGTTCTTC. The chain employs TRBV21-1 and TRBJ2-1; the table's TRBD2 call for D was not verified on the DNA. TRBV21-1 has pseudogene status. The length of the CDR3 is 20 residues.

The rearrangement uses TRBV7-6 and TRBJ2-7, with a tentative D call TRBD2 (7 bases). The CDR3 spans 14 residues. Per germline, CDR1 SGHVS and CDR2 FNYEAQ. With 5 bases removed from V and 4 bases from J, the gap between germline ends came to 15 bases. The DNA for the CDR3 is TGTGCCAGCAGCCGAGGGGGGGAGCGATACGAGCAGTACTTC. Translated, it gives CASSRGGERYEQYF.

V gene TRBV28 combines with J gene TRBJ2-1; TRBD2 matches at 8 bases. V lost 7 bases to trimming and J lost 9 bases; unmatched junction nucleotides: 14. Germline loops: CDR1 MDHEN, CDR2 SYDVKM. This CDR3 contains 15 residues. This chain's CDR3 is CASNYPSGTSGEQFF. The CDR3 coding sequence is TGTGCCAGCAATTACCCGAGCGGGACTAGTGGTGAGCAGTTCTTC.

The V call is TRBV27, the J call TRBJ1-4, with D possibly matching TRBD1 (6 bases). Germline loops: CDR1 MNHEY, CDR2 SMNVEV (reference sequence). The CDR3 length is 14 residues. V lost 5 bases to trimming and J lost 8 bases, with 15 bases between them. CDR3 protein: CASSPLDRREKLFF. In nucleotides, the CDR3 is TGTGCCAGCAGTCCACTCGACAGGAGGGAAAAACTGTTTTTT.

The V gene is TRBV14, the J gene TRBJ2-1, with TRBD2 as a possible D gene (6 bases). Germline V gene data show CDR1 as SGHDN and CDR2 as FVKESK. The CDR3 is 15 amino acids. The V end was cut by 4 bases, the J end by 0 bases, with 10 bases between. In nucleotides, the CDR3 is TGTGCCAGCAGCCCTAGGGACTTCTCCTACAATGAGCAGTTCTTC. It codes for CASSPRDFSYNEQFF.

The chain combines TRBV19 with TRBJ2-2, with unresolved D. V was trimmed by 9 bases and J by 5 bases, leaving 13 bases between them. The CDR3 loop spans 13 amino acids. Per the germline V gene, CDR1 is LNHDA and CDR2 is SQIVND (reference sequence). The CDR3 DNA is TGTGCCAGCCCTGATGGAAATACCGGGGAGCTGTTTTTT. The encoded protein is CASPDGNTGELFF.

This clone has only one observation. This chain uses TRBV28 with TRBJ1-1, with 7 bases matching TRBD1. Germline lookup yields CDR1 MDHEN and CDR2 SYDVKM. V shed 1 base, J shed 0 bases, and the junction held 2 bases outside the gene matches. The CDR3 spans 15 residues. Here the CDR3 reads CASSLSGTVNTEAFF. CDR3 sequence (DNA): TGTGCCAGCAGTTTATCCGGGACAGTGAACACTGAAGCTTTCTTT. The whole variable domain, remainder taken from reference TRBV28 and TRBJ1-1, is DVKVTQSSRYLVKRTGEKVFLECVQDMDHENMFWYRQDPGLGLRLIYFSYDVKMKEKGDIPEGYSVSREKKERFSLILESASTNQTSMYLCASSLSGTVNTEAFFGQGTRLTVV.

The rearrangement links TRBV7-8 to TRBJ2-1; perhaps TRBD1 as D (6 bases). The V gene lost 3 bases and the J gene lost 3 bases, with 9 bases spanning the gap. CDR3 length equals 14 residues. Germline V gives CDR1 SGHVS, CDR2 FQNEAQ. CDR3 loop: CASSFPDSYNEQFF. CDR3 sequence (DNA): TGTGCCAGCAGCTTCCCGGACAGCTACAATGAGCAGTTCTTC.

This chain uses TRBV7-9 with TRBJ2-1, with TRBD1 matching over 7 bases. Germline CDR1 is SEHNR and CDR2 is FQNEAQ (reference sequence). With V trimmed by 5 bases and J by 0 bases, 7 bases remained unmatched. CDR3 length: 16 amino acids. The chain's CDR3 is CASSRGQLSSYNEQFF. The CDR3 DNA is TGTGCCAGCAGCCGGGGACAGCTGAGCTCCTACAATGAGCAGTTCTTC. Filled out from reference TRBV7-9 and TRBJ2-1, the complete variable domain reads DTGVSQNPRHKITKRGQNVTFRCDPISEHNRLYWYRQTLGQGPEFLTYFQNEAQLEKSRLLSDRFSAERPKGSFSTLEIQRTEQGDSAMYLCASSRGQLSSYNEQFFGPGTRLTVL.